This T cell receptor (beta chain) comes out of a study of beta chain features in type 1 diabetes. J gave up 7 bases and V 5 bases, and 5 bases lay outside the gene matches. Germline CDR1 KGHSH, CDR2 LQKENI. The CDR3 is made up of 14 amino acids. General observations from the study: Type 1 diabetes patients had moderately but significantly shorter TCRB CDR3s in all four CD4+ subsets. Fewer junction insertions and more nucleotide deletions appeared in type 1 diabetes patients.

Every isolated RNA sample was fully reverse transcribed, so sequencing captured expressed TCRB transcripts. Produced via immunoSEQ multiplex PCR; TCRdb's table is partial and in-frame only. The sample yields around 100,000 clones, 25% to 35% seen once. As concerns this clone: Its antigen is not identified.

The specimen sequenced was central memory CD4+ T cells from blood. The receptor was isolated from a woman under 30 with type 1 diabetes. The chain carries TRBV18 and TRBJ1-4, with TRBD1 matching over 9 bases. The CDR3 bases are TGTGCCAGCTCATCACAGGGGGCTACTGAAAAACTGTTTTTT. As protein: CASSSQGATEKLFF.